This T cell receptor beta chain was sequenced in a study of cytomegalovirus exposure and HLA in healthy donors. The repertoire was sequenced with immunoSEQ multiplex PCR; TCRdb's copy has only in-frame clones and lacks some. Of 55,000 to 80,000 clones in the sample, roughly 94% were seen once. CDR3 length: 13 amino acids. The germline V gene encodes CDR1 SGHRS and CDR2 YFSETQ. V lost 4 bases to trimming and J lost 4 bases, with 10 bases between them. The chain recombines TRBV5-1 with TRBJ2-3; tentatively, D is TRBD1 (6 bases). The receptor comes from a young man in good health and CMV-seropositive. Sequencing input: PBMCs. The CDR3 region is CASSTDSSDTQYF. DNA of the CDR3: TGCGCCAGCAGCACGGACAGTTCAGATACGCAGTATTTT.